This entry concerns a single T cell receptor beta chain. Here immunoSEQ multiplex PCR was the method, and the copy in TCRdb shows in-frame clones only, minus some. The data hold roughly 11,000 clones, with 70% to 90% observed a single time. The data were obtained in a study of tumor T cells in aggressive B-cell lymphoma. V lost 6 bases and J lost 14, with 20 bases in between. The CDR3 spans 14 residues. Looked up from germline, CDR1 is MDHEN and CDR2 is SYDVKM. This receptor was taken from an adult with diffuse large B cell lymphoma. The source material was tumor tissue. The chain joins TRBV28 to TRBJ1-6; tentative D call: TRBD1 (5 bases). This CDR3 is CASSPEGLSLTLHF. The CDR3 region has the DNA TGTGCCAGCAGCCCCGAGGGACTCTCCTTGACCCTCCACTTT.